These T cell receptor beta chains were read from a single sample in a study of shared T cell receptors in the human thymus. Clones were sequenced by immunoSEQ multiplex PCR, and TCRdb holds only the in-frame ones, with some missing. Found here are hundreds of thousands of clones, over 75% of them singletons; the top ten hold roughly 0.0086%. The sample was also linked to a second study, of human thymus T cells.

The specimen was thymocytes. The receptors were sampled from a boy less than two years old with a congenital heart defect. CDR3s include the opening cysteine and the closing phenylalanine or tryptophan. A D gene is named only where the DNA matches it firmly. Clone size is shown for a subset of rows, as once, few, many or a class of expanded clone.

cdr3_nt	cdr3_aa	d_call	j_call	v_call	clone_size
TGTGCCAGCAGTTTATCAACAGGGCCGCAAGAGACCCAGTACTTC	CASSLSTGPQETQYF	NA	TRBJ2-5	TRBV28	NA
TGTGCCAGCAGCGCCCTTGGACTAGATGGGATCTCTGGGGCCAACGTCCTGACTTTC	CASSALGLDGISGANVLTF	TRBD2	TRBJ2-6	TRBV9	NA
TGTGCCAGCAGCCAAGCGGGCGGGGACTCCTACGAGCAGTACTTC	CASSQAGGDSYEQYF	NA	TRBJ2-7	TRBV5-4	few
TGTGCCAGCAGTCCCGGGGGCGAGCAGTACTTC	CASSPGGEQYF	NA	TRBJ2-7	TRBV28	NA
TGTGCCAGCAGCTTAGCCGATATCCTCCAGCGGGAATGGAGGGAGCAGTACTTC	CASSLADILQREWREQYF	TRBD2	TRBJ2-7	TRBV7-9	NA
TGTGCCAGCAGTCCAACTAGCGGGAGAGATACGCAGTATTTT	CASSPTSGRDTQYF	TRBD2	TRBJ2-3	TRBV28	once
TGTGCCAGCTCACCAGAAGGCGGGGAGGAGCAGTACTTC	CASSPEGGEEQYF	NA	TRBJ2-7	TRBV18	few
TGCGCCAGCAGCCCAGTTCCGAACACCGGGGAGCTGTTTTTT	CASSPVPNTGELFF	NA	TRBJ2-2	TRBV4-3	NA
TGTGCCAGCCGACAACACTATAATTCACCCCTCCACTTT	CASRQHYNSPLHF	NA	TRBJ1-6	TRBV6-5	NA
TGTGCCAGCAGTGCACGGCAGGGACAAAGCTACGAGCAGTACTTC	CASSARQGQSYEQYF	NA	TRBJ2-7	TRBV2	once
TGTGCCAGCAGCTTAGGTAGCGGGGAAGCCTACGAGCAGTACTTC	CASSLGSGEAYEQYF	TRBD2	TRBJ2-7	TRBV7-2	NA
TGTGCCAGCAGTTTAGGTTCGGCCAGGTACACCGGGGAGCTGTTTTTT	CASSLGSARYTGELFF	NA	TRBJ2-2	TRBV28	NA
TGTGCCAGCAGAGCGTCCGGGACTAGATTCGGCGAGCAGTACTTC	CASRASGTRFGEQYF	TRBD2	TRBJ2-7	TRBV5-4	NA
TGTGCCAGCAGTGAACCCGGGACAGTCACTGAAGCTTTCTTT	CASSEPGTVTEAFF	TRBD1	TRBJ1-1	TRBV2	NA
TGTGCCAGCAGCTTATACTTGATAGGGGGCGCAGCCGGGGCCAACGTCCTGACTTTC	CASSLYLIGGAAGANVLTF	TRBD1	TRBJ2-6	TRBV7-6	NA
TGTGCCAGCAGCCAAGACGCAGAAGAGACCCAGTACTTC	CASSQDAEETQYF	NA	TRBJ2-5	TRBV14	NA
TGTGCCAGCAGCCAAGGGGACAAAGCTTTCTTT	CASSQGDKAFF	NA	TRBJ1-1	TRBV14	NA
TGTGCCAGCAGTGACGGGAGGGCTCATTCACCCCTCCACTTT	CASSDGRAHSPLHF	NA	TRBJ1-6	TRBV6-4	NA
TGTGCCAGCAGCTCCTTCGATCGACAGGGAGGCTACGAGCAGTACTTC	CASSSFDRQGGYEQYF	NA	TRBJ2-7	TRBV7-9	once
TGTGCCAGCAGTTTTGAGACGGGTAATGAAAAACTGTTTTTT	CASSFETGNEKLFF	NA	TRBJ1-4	TRBV28	NA
TGTGCCAGCAGCCCCTTCGGGACAGTTTCCTACGAGCAGTACTTC	CASSPFGTVSYEQYF	TRBD1	TRBJ2-7	TRBV28	NA
TGCGCCAGCAGCCAAGTCGTGGGGGCGCAGGAGCAGTACTTC	CASSQVVGAQEQYF	NA	TRBJ2-7	TRBV4-3	NA
TGTGCCAGCAGCCGGAACAGTAGCAATCAGCCCCAGCATTTT	CASSRNSSNQPQHF	NA	TRBJ1-5	TRBV5-6	NA
TGTGCCAGTAGTTACAGCTTCAATGAGCAGTTCTTC	CASSYSFNEQFF	NA	TRBJ2-1	TRBV19	NA
TGTGCCAGTAGTACTTGGACAGTTACGTCTTATGGCTACACCTTC	CASSTWTVTSYGYTF	NA	TRBJ1-2	TRBV19	NA
TGTGCCAGCAGCGGGACTAGCGGGGGGGTTAACGGGGAGCTGTTTTTT	CASSGTSGGVNGELFF	TRBD2	TRBJ2-2	TRBV5-4	NA
TGTGCCAGCAGCCAAGATTGGTCGGGAGAGGGGAACACTGAAGCTTTCTTT	CASSQDWSGEGNTEAFF	NA	TRBJ1-1	TRBV14	NA
TGCGCCAGCAGCCAAGATCCGGAGAACTCTGGAAACACCATATATTTT	CASSQDPENSGNTIYF	NA	TRBJ1-3	TRBV4-3	NA
TGTGCCAGCAGTCGGGGGTTACCGGAGGGTGCAGGGCCTGATACTCCATACGAGCAGTACTTC	CASSRGLPEGAGPDTPYEQYF	NA	TRBJ2-7	TRBV27	few
TGTGCCAGCAGTTCGGAAAAAGATGGGAGTACGTTTAGGTCCTACGAGCAGTACTTC	CASSSEKDGSTFRSYEQYF	NA	TRBJ2-7	TRBV5-4	NA
TGCGCCAGCAGCCAAGATTTGGGACAGACACCAGGTTGTTCGTACTACGAGCAGTACTTC	CASSQDLGQTPGCSYYEQYF	TRBD1	TRBJ2-7	TRBV4-3	NA
TGTGCCAGCAGAGAGAAACAGCCCCAGCATTTT	CASREKQPQHF	NA	TRBJ1-5	TRBV6-5	NA
TGTGCCTGGAGTGCAGGGGTGGATGGCTACACCTTC	CAWSAGVDGYTF	NA	TRBJ1-2	TRBV30	NA
TGTGCCAGCATGTCGACAGGGGGGGATAATTCACCCCTCCACTTT	CASMSTGGDNSPLHF	TRBD1	TRBJ1-6	TRBV7-9	NA
TGTGCCAGCGAGGGGGACACTGAAGCTTTCTTT	CASEGDTEAFF	NA	TRBJ1-1	TRBV5-4	NA
TGTGCCACCAGCAGAGCCGCGGGACTAGAGTGGGAGACCCAGTACTTC	CATSRAAGLEWETQYF	TRBD2	TRBJ2-5	TRBV15	NA
TGTGCCAGTAGTAGGCAGGTTGACCCCTACGAGCAGTACTTC	CASSRQVDPYEQYF	NA	TRBJ2-7	TRBV19	NA
TGTGCCAGCAGCGAAAAACAGGGCTCCGGAAACACCATATATTTT	CASSEKQGSGNTIYF	NA	TRBJ1-3	TRBV9	NA
TGTGCCAGCAGGGGACAGGGGCCTCCCCCGAACACTGAAGCTTTCTTT	CASRGQGPPPNTEAFF	TRBD1	TRBJ1-1	TRBV2	NA
TGTGCCAGCAGCCTGGGACAGATATCCTACGAGCAGTACTTC	CASSLGQISYEQYF	TRBD1	TRBJ2-7	TRBV5-8	NA
TGTGCCAGCAGGGGAACAGGGGTGGGGGTATACAATGAGCAGTTCTTC	CASRGTGVGVYNEQFF	TRBD1	TRBJ2-1	TRBV2	NA
TGTGCCAGCAGCCCCCGACAGGGGGCTTGGGAAAAACTGTTTTTT	CASSPRQGAWEKLFF	TRBD1	TRBJ1-4	TRBV5-8	NA
TGCAGCGTAGGACTAGCGGGGCCTAACACAGATACGCAGTATTTT	CSVGLAGPNTDTQYF	TRBD2	TRBJ2-3	TRBV29-1	NA
TGTGCCAGCAGCCAGGACAGGGGGGTCGTCGATGAGCAGTTCTTC	CASSQDRGVVDEQFF	TRBD1	TRBJ2-1	TRBV5-4	NA
TGCGCCAGCAGCTTCAGCGGGGGAGGTGGAAACACCATATATTTT	CASSFSGGGGNTIYF	NA	TRBJ1-3	TRBV5-1	NA
TGCGCCAGCAGCCATCAGTGTGGCAGGGGGCTATTCATGAACACTGAAGCTTTCTTT	CASSHQCGRGLFMNTEAFF	TRBD1	TRBJ1-1	TRBV4-3	NA
TGTGCCAGCAGCTTACAGGGGGCTCCTTTTCCTCACACAGATACGCAGTATTTT	CASSLQGAPFPHTDTQYF	TRBD1	TRBJ2-3	TRBV7-8	few
TGTGCCAGCTACGGACAGGGGGCTTACGAGCAGTACTTC	CASYGQGAYEQYF	TRBD1	TRBJ2-7	TRBV28	once
TGTGCTAGTGGTTTGGTACCCCCAGGACACTTGTATGGCTACACCTTC	CASGLVPPGHLYGYTF	NA	TRBJ1-2	TRBV12-5	NA
TGTGCCAGCAGCAAGGACAGGGACAATTCACCCCTCCACTTT	CASSKDRDNSPLHF	TRBD1	TRBJ1-6	TRBV7-2	NA
TGCAGCGTTGATATTTTAAGGAGAGGGGGTCAAGAGACCCAGTACTTC	CSVDILRRGGQETQYF	NA	TRBJ2-5	TRBV29-1	NA